This T cell receptor (beta chain) was identified during a study of vaccination and CD4 T cells after COVID-19. Study context: Participants, all vaccine recipients, received two doses of either BNT162b2 or mRNA-1273. Regarding the study as a whole: The analysis of convalescent patients involved relatively few individuals and lacked early post-infection timepoints.

This CDR3 is built from 14 residues. V lost 6 bases and J lost 0; bases outside the gene matches: 6. CDR1 DFQATT and CDR2 SNEGSKA come from the germline V gene (reference sequence). Researchers used the Oncomine TCR Beta short-read assay to sequence DNA from cultured CD4+ T cells. TCRdb analysed the PCR reads with MiXCR anew, one entry per CDR3 protein. The table has about 20,000 distinct CDR3 sequences, approximately 50% seen once. The treatment: approximately 9-day PBMC culture with coronavirus spike peptide pools or control peptides (ViraFEST assay). This clonotype was counted a few times. The antigen remains unidentified.

The V and J genes are TRBV20-1 and TRBJ2-7; 9 bases map to TRBD2. This sequence originates from a human donor who had recovered from COVID-19. The sample taken for sequencing was CD4+ T cells from blood, cultured in vitro. In nucleotides, the CDR3 is TGCAGTGCCACGCTAGCGGGACGCTCCTACGAGCAGTACTTC. This codes for CSATLAGRSYEQYF.